The 11 T cell receptor beta chains below were found in one sample sequenced in a study of CD8+CD57+ T cells in acquired aplastic anemia. Patients chosen for sequencing had shown CD8+CD57+ cell expansion by flow cytometry. Template material for TCR beta VDJ and CDR3 profiling consisted of genomic DNA. Each CDR3 protein is one row after TCRdb ran MiXCR on the reads. This repertoire shows 200,000 to 300,000 distinct CDR3 sequences, approximately 50% found once; its top ten account for 6.5% to 10%. Sequences were obtained from sorted CD4+, CD8+, or CD8+CD57+ T cells (not recorded which) from PBMCs. All receptors come from a human donor with aplastic anemia.

The table lists this clonotype with a few counts. This chain joins TRBV2 and TRBJ2-7; no reliable D call. The germline V and J ends were trimmed by 6 bases and 2 bases, with 17 bases remaining between them. The CDR3 consists of 15 residues. The germline gives CDR1 SNHLY, CDR2 FYNNEI. CDR3 residues: CASRPEAGLTYEQYF. The DNA of the CDR3 is TGTGCCAGCAGGCCTGAGGCAGGCCTGACCTACGAGCAGTACTTC.

A remark on this clonotype: The junction departs from germline at one end; a sequencing error may be responsible. V and J are TRBV10-2 and TRBJ1-2; tentatively, D is TRBD1 (5 bases). CDR1 is WSHSY, CDR2 SAAADI, per germline. CDR3 length equals 11 residues. CDR3 amino acids: CATSDGAGYTF. In DNA form, the CDR3 reads TGCGCCACCAGTGACGGGGCTGGCTACACCTTC.

This clonotype has ten or more counts. This chain links TRBV9 with TRBJ2-1; TRBD2 aligns across 8 bases. Losses at the gene ends were 0 bases for V and 7 bases for J; bases not matched to a gene: 6. Germline CDR1 reads SGDLS; CDR2 reads YYNGEE. This CDR3 region has 15 residues. The DNA for the CDR3 is TGTGCCAGCAGCGTAGTCAGCGGGAGAGGAAATGAGCAGTTCTTC. Residues: CASSVVSGRGNEQFF.

In the case of this clonotype: This may be a read error, as it is one base from a much larger clone. This rearrangement joins TRBV6-6 to TRBJ1-2; maybe TRBD1 (6 bases). Per the germline V gene, CDR1 is MNHNY and CDR2 is SVGAGI (reference sequence). The CDR3 has 17 residues. The CDR3 protein is CASSQPSGTLHSCGYTF. CDR3 nucleotides: TGCGCCAGCAGCCAACCCTCCGGGACACTTCATTCCTGTGGCTACACCTTC.

This clonotype was recorded many times. The genes are TRBV15 and TRBJ2-3; 9 nucleotides agree with TRBD2. The J segment lost 0 bases and the V segment lost 7 bases, leaving 8 bases of the junction unmatched. The germline CDR1 and CDR2 sequences are LNHNV and YYDKDF (reference sequence). This CDR3 comprises 16 residues. CDR3 sequence reads: CATISGSGASTDTQYF. The CDR3 nucleotides read TGTGCCACCATTAGCGGGAGTGGGGCTAGCACAGATACGCAGTATTTT.

This clonotype has a count of ten or more. The CDR3 coding sequence is TGTGCCAGCAGCGAAACAGGGCCGGGGACTGAAGCTTTCTTT. Its protein product is CASSETGPGTEAFF. This sequence joins TRBV7-3 and TRBJ1-1; weak D call: TRBD1 (6 bases). The CDR3 extends over 14 amino acids. Germline V gene data show CDR1 as SGHTA and CDR2 as FQGTGA. The germline V and J ends were trimmed by 5 bases and 5 bases, with 15 bases remaining between them.

The chain recombines TRBV9 with TRBJ2-7, with D possibly being TRBD1 (6 bases). V gave up 4 bases and J gave up 0 bases, with 20 bases separating them. This CDR3 is built from 17 residues. Germline CDR1 and CDR2: SGDLS and YYNGEE. CDR3 sequence: CASSKMNRVGRSYEQYF. CDR3 coding DNA: TGTGCCAGCAGCAAAATGAACAGGGTAGGGCGCTCCTACGAGCAGTACTTC.

V and J are TRBV9 and TRBJ2-7, with 11 bases that match TRBD1. CDR3 size: 16 residues. The J segment lost 4 bases and the V segment lost 3 bases, leaving 9 bases of the junction unmatched. Germline V gives CDR1 SGDLS, CDR2 YYNGEE. The CDR3 DNA reads TGTGCCAGCAGCGCCGCCGGGACAGGGGGTTTGTACGAGCAGTACTTC. This codes for CASSAAGTGGLYEQYF.

The chain employs TRBV11-3 and TRBJ2-1, with 8 bases matching TRBD1. The J segment lost 6 bases and the V segment lost 5 bases, leaving 6 bases of the junction unmatched. The CDR3 length is 14 residues. Germline CDR1 is SGHNT and CDR2 is YENEEA. DNA of the CDR3: TGTGCCAGCAGCCACGGACAGGGCGTCAATGAGCAGTTCTTC. Its protein product is CASSHGQGVNEQFF.

This clonotype was seen ten or more times. The genes are TRBV6-4 and TRBJ2-3; 10 positions agree with TRBD2. The CDR3 has 17 amino acids. Germline V gives CDR1 MRHNA, CDR2 SNTAGT. Trimming took 0 bases from V and 3 from J; bases not matched to a gene: 6. This CDR3 is CASSDSFEAGGTDTQYF. CDR3 coding DNA: TGTGCCAGCAGTGACTCGTTTGAAGCGGGGGGGACAGATACGCAGTATTTT.

The chain links TRBV2 to TRBJ2-1; tentative D call: TRBD1 (5 bases). Germline V gives CDR1 SNHLY, CDR2 FYNNEI. The CDR3 runs to 15 residues. V was shortened by 2 bases and J by 7 bases, with 15 bases between the two germline ends. The CDR3 reads CASSEWAGNGNEQFF. CDR3 bases: TGTGCCAGCAGTGAATGGGCAGGGAATGGGAATGAGCAGTTCTTC.